Below are 4 T cell receptor beta chains sequenced from a single sample in a study of tumor-infiltrating lymphocytes in primary liver carcinoma. Synthesis of TCR beta cDNA was carried out from 500 ng total RNA with a constant-region primer. Slightly modified ARM-PCR, run as three nested multiplex PCR rounds, produced the TCR beta libraries. TRBV1-TRBV30 forward and Cbeta reverse primers drove the first two roughly 10-cycle rounds. MiXCR was run by TCRdb on the multiplex PCR reads, yielding one entry per CDR3 protein. The top ten clones hold about 20% of a sample with 100,000 or so distinct CDR3 sequences, approximately 82% of them seen once. Co-extraction of RNA and DNA was performed on about 19-31 mg of unsorted bulk tissue. Source material: liver tumor tissue from sampling region 3. Subset defined: tumor region T3, left-lateral pole. The receptors stem from a man in his forties or fifties with primary liver carcinoma and hepatitis B virus infection.

This clonotype was detected many times. The chain recombines TRBV10-3 with TRBJ2-5; D remains ambiguous. CDR1 and CDR2 from the germline V gene are ENHRY and SYGVKD. Trimming took off 5 bases at V and 4 bases at J, with 11 bases between the two ends. This CDR3 comprises 13 residues. CDR3 nucleotides: TGTGCCATCAGTAACCGAGGACGAGAGACCCAGTACTTC. Protein product: CAISNRGRETQYF.

In the case of this clonotype: The CDR3 carries no conserved terminal phenylalanine or tryptophan, so it likely arises from a read error. The chain combines TRBV30 with TRBJ1-6; D is perhaps TRBD1 (5 bases). The CDR3 spans 13 residues. V shed 1 base and J shed 7 bases, with 8 bases lying between them. Germline V lookup: CDR1 GTSNPN, CDR2 SVGIG (reference sequence). The CDR3 protein is CAWSEGSNSPLHL. Written as DNA, the CDR3 is TGTGCCTGGAGTGAGGGGAGCAATTCACCCCTCCACTTA.

Comments on this clonotype: An end of the junction does not agree with germline; a read error may underlie this. The chain is built from TRBV4-2 and TRBJ2-1; 9 bases are shared with TRBD2. Germline values: CDR1 LGHNA, CDR2 YNFKEQ. The CDR3 runs 16 residues. The CDR3 bases are TGTGCCAGCAGCCAAGGGCGAGCGGGAGGTTACAATGAGCAGTTCTTT. Encoded protein: CASSQGRAGGYNEQFF.

Worth noting for this clonotype: Because the CDR3 is missing its conserved closing phenylalanine or tryptophan, this is likely a read error. It is unclear where the CDR3 begins or ends on the DNA, so no DNA is shown, and the CDR3 is as TCRdb lists it. The rearrangement links TRBV6-6 to TRBJ2-4; the table's TRBD1 call for D was not verified on the DNA. The CDR3 is 17 residues long, ends included. CDR1 MNHNY and CDR2 SVGAGI come from the germline V gene (reference sequence). This CDR3 reads CASSYSTSGIAKNVQYL.